The 27 T cell receptor beta chains presented below share a single source sample, sequenced in a study of shared clonotypes between healthy human individuals. Clones were read by immunoSEQ multiplex PCR, and TCRdb kept only the in-frame ones, dropping some. The table has about 2 million clones, 90% to 95% seen once. Sequencing used naive CD4+ T cells sorted from blood. Subset defined: CD45RA+ positively selected. Source of these receptors: a young man in good health.

The chain joins TRBV6-5 to TRBJ1-2; possible D gene TRBD1, 5 bases. Trimming left V 6 bases short and J 7 bases short, with 15 bases between. Germline-derived CDR1 and CDR2 are MNHEY and SVGAGI. The CDR3 loop spans 13 amino acids. This CDR3 is CASSLYGRGGYTF. For the CDR3, the DNA is TGTGCCAGCAGCCTTTACGGAAGGGGTGGCTACACCTTC.

The chain uses TRBV9 and TRBJ1-2; TRBD1 might be the D (6 bases). Germline V lookup: CDR1 SGDLS, CDR2 YYNGEE. The V and J ends lost 4 bases and 8 bases respectively, with 12 bases between them. This CDR3 has 12 amino acids. The CDR3 region has the DNA TGTGCCAGCAGCTTACAGGGTAGCGGCTACACCTTC. It specifies CASSLQGSGYTF.

The chain's CDR3 is CASRDSPGKNTEAFF. The CDR3 DNA reads TGTGCCAGCAGAGATTCTCCGGGAAAGAACACTGAAGCTTTCTTT. The chain couples TRBV6-1 to TRBJ1-1; D remains unclear. The ends were cut back, 6 bases at V and 1 base at J, with 15 bases in the middle. CDR3 size: 15 residues. CDR1 is MNHNS and CDR2 is SASEGT in the germline V gene.

As to this clone: Compared with germline, one end of the junction differs, possibly owing to a read error. The V and J genes are TRBV5-5 and TRBJ1-6, with TRBD1 matching 8 bases. Germline V gene lookup returns CDR1 SGHKS and CDR2 YYEKEE (reference sequence). The CDR3 is 13 amino acids. CDR3 in amino acids: CASSLGTGSSLHF. The CDR3 nucleotides are TGTGCCAGCAGCTTAGGGACAGGTTCATCCCTCCACTTT.

This clone was observed a single time. V is TRBV9 and J is TRBJ2-7; the match to TRBD2 covers 9 bases. CDR1 is SGDLS, CDR2 YYNGEE, per germline. Trimming at V came to 2 bases and at J to 3 bases, leaving 9 bases not matched to a gene. This CDR3 is built from 16 residues. The CDR3 sequence is CASSVGSGGPGYEQYF. The CDR3 nucleotides read TGTGCCAGCAGCGTTGGGAGCGGGGGGCCAGGCTACGAGCAGTACTTC.

The gene calls are TRBV10-3 and TRBJ2-3, with D possibly TRBD2 on 6 matching bases. CDR3 size: 15 residues. From germline, CDR1 is ENHRY and CDR2 SYGVKD. Trimming took off 0 bases at V and 6 bases at J, with 13 bases between the two ends. CDR3 sequence: CAISESGIGGDTQYF. Written as DNA, the CDR3 is TGTGCCATCAGTGAGTCTGGGATTGGGGGGGATACGCAGTATTTT.

The gene calls are TRBV28 and TRBJ2-3; weak D call: TRBD1 (5 bases). Deletions cut 5 bases from V and 0 bases from J, with 15 bases between. CDR1 and CDR2 from the germline V gene are MDHEN and SYDVKM. The CDR3 length is 16 residues. The CDR3, as DNA: TGTGCCAGCAGTCCTCCAACAGGTGCTAGCACAGATACGCAGTATTTT. Amino acids: CASSPPTGASTDTQYF.

This clone was observed a single time. The rearrangement uses TRBV10-3 and TRBJ2-1; 14 bases fit TRBD2. V gave up 3 bases and J gave up 6 bases; unmatched junction bases: 1. The CDR3 length is 15 residues. Per germline, CDR1 ENHRY and CDR2 SYGVKD. Here the CDR3 reads CAISEGTSGSNEQFF. The CDR3 nucleotides are TGTGCCATCAGTGAAGGGACTAGCGGGAGCAATGAGCAGTTCTTC.

The rearrangement joins TRBV2 to TRBJ2-7, with 7 positions matching TRBD2. V lost 1 base and J lost 3; bases outside the gene matches: 3. CDR1 SNHLY and CDR2 FYNNEI come from the germline V gene. The CDR3 consists of 14 residues. In nucleotides, the CDR3 is TGTGCCAGCAGTGAAGACGGGGGGATCTACGAGCAGTACTTC. Protein product: CASSEDGGIYEQYF.

The chain carries TRBV18 and TRBJ1-5; the D is unclear. V was cut by 2 bases and J by 0 bases, with 11 bases left in between. The CDR3 totals 16 residues. CDR1 KGHSH and CDR2 LQKENI come from the germline V gene. CDR3 loop: CASSPSSPNSNQPQHF. The CDR3 DNA reads as TGTGCCAGCTCACCATCCAGCCCGAATAGCAATCAGCCCCAGCATTTT.

This chain connects TRBV11-2 to TRBJ2-7, with a weak D call TRBD1 (6 bases). The germline CDR1 and CDR2 sequences are SGHAT and FQNNGV. V was pared by 1 base and J by 0 bases, with 13 bases between. This CDR3 region has 16 residues. The CDR3: CASSLVWDTTSYEQYF. CDR3 bases: TGTGCCAGCAGCTTAGTCTGGGACACAACCTCCTACGAGCAGTACTTC.

Written as DNA, the CDR3 is TGTGCCAGTAAGAGCGGGGGGCTAATGAACACTGAAGCTTTCTTT. This encodes CASKSGGLMNTEAFF. This chain uses TRBV19 with TRBJ1-1, with D maybe TRBD1 (6 bases). The germline CDR1 and CDR2 sequences are LNHDA and SQIVND (reference sequence). The V gene lost 7 bases and the J gene lost 0 bases, with 15 bases spanning the gap. This CDR3 is 15 amino acids long. The full variable domain, its missing parts supplied by reference TRBV19 and TRBJ1-1, is DGGITQSPKYLFRKEGQNVTLSCEQNLNHDAMYWYRQDPGQGLRLIYYSQIVNDFQKGDIAEGYSVSREKKESFPLTVTSAQKNPTAFYLCASKSGGLMNTEAFFGQGTRLTVV.

This clone was seen only once. The rearrangement uses TRBV4-3 and TRBJ2-2; possible D gene TRBD1, 5 bases. Germline assignment: CDR1 LGHNA and CDR2 YSLEER. V was pared by 1 base and J by 5 bases, with 14 bases between. This CDR3 is 16 amino acids long. Here the CDR3 DNA reads TGCGCCAGCAGCCAAGCGTCAGGGAAGTTTACCGGGGAGCTGTTTTTT. Its protein product is CASSQASGKFTGELFF.

Turning to this clone: Other DNA sequences in the sample encode the same CDR3. The chain carries TRBV5-1 and TRBJ1-5, with D tentatively TRBD1 (5 bases). The CDR3 contains 14 residues. V lost 3 bases, J lost 6 bases, and 13 bases lay in between. Germline-derived CDR1 and CDR2 are SGHRS and YFSETQ. The CDR3 DNA follows: TGCGCCAGCAGCTCCGGGCAGGGCGGTCAGCCCCAGCATTTT. The encoded protein is CASSSGQGGQPQHF. Variable domain in full (rest from reference TRBV5-1 and TRBJ1-5): KAGVTQTPRYLIKTRGQQVTLSCSPISGHRSVSWYQQTPGQGLQFLFEYFSETQRNKGNFPGRFSGRQFSNSRSEMNVSTLELGDSALYLCASSSGQGGQPQHFGDGTRLSIL.

The rearrangement uses TRBV5-1 and TRBJ1-3, with D possibly being TRBD1 (6 bases). V lost 4 bases to trimming and J lost 2 bases, with 16 bases between them. Per germline, CDR1 SGHRS and CDR2 YFSETQ. CDR3 length: 16 amino acids. The CDR3 spells CASSEMGGLTGNTIYF. In DNA, the CDR3 is TGCGCCAGCAGCGAAATGGGGGGGCTCACTGGAAACACCATATATTTT.

This clone has just one count. The V gene is TRBV5-1, the J gene TRBJ2-1; TRBD2 might be the D (5 bases). V lost 4 bases to trimming and J lost 7 bases, with 15 bases between them. CDR1 SGHRS and CDR2 YFSETQ come from the germline V gene. CDR3 length equals 14 residues. The CDR3 DNA follows: TGCGCCAGCAGCCCGTGGGAGACTCTTAATGAGCAGTTCTTC. Its translation is CASSPWETLNEQFF.

The chain links TRBV5-4 to TRBJ1-2; TRBD1 matches 8 bases. The CDR3 length is 14 residues. Per the germline V gene, CDR1 is SGHNT and CDR2 is YYREEE (reference sequence). The ends lost 2 bases at V and 8 bases at J; junction bases unmatched: 8. The CDR3, as DNA: TGTGCCAGCAGCTTTCAACAGGGGGTTGGAGGCTACACCTTC. The encoded protein is CASSFQQGVGGYTF.

V is TRBV7-3 and J is TRBJ2-7; tentative D call: TRBD1 (5 bases). The CDR3 spans 15 residues. The germline CDR1 and CDR2 sequences are SGHTA and FQGTGA. Trimming stripped 5 bases from V and 0 bases from J, with 14 bases between. The CDR3 sequence is CASSPGQLGSYEQYF. CDR3 bases: TGTGCCAGCAGCCCAGGGCAATTGGGCTCCTACGAGCAGTACTTC. Full variable domain (remainder filled in from reference TRBV7-3 and TRBJ2-7): GAGVSQTPSNKVTEKGKYVELRCDPISGHTALYWYRQSLGQGPEFLIYFQGTGAADDSGLPNDRFFAVRPEGSVSTLKIQRTERGDSAVYLCASSPGQLGSYEQYFGPGTRLTVT.

V and J are TRBV7-9 and TRBJ1-5; TRBD1 matches 12 bases. Germline-derived CDR1 and CDR2 are SEHNR and FQNEAQ (reference sequence). Trimming removed 0 bases from V and 4 bases from J; junction bases left unmatched: 4. CDR3 length: 17 amino acids. The CDR3 nucleotides read TGTGCCAGCAGCTTAGCTAGGGACAGGGGGCTAAATCAGCCCCAGCATTTT. Residues: CASSLARDRGLNQPQHF.

As regards this clone: Other DNA sequences in the same sample also yield this CDR3. V gene TRBV10-3 combines with J gene TRBJ2-1; a possible D gene is TRBD2 (5 bases). Germline CDR1 ENHRY, CDR2 SYGVKD. V lost 0 bases, J lost 6 bases, and 9 bases lay in between. The CDR3 contains 14 residues. In nucleotides, the CDR3 is TGTGCCATCAGTGAGTCGGGCGGGCGCAATGAGCAGTTCTTC. Protein: CAISESGGRNEQFF.

The chain links TRBV5-1 to TRBJ2-7; the match to TRBD1 covers 9 bases. The CDR3 contains 17 residues. The J segment lost 2 bases and the V segment lost 4 bases, leaving 13 bases of the junction unmatched. The germline CDR1 and CDR2 sequences are SGHRS and YFSETQ. CDR3 residues: CASSPPGQGGPPYEQYF. CDR3 nucleotides: TGCGCCAGCAGCCCCCCGGGACAGGGAGGACCTCCCTACGAGCAGTACTTC.

The rearrangement uses TRBV27 and TRBJ2-1; the D is unclear. The CDR3 has 14 amino acids. The ends were cut back, 6 bases at V and 2 bases at J, with 11 bases in the middle. From germline, CDR1 is MNHEY and CDR2 SMNVEV (reference sequence). CDR3 nucleotide sequence: TGTGCCAGCAGGAGTCTAGGAACCTACAATGAGCAGTTCTTC. It specifies CASRSLGTYNEQFF.

The J gene is TRBJ1-5, the V gene TRBV2, with 9 bases identical to TRBD1. This CDR3 has 14 residues. Germline lookup yields CDR1 SNHLY and CDR2 FYNNEI. J lost 2 bases, V lost 11 bases, and 7 bases had no gene match. CDR3 sequence: CAGRTGAGNQPQHF. In nucleotides, the CDR3 is TGTGCCGGAAGGACAGGGGCGGGCAATCAGCCCCAGCATTTT.

The chain recombines TRBV28 with TRBJ2-7, with D possibly TRBD1 on 6 matching bases. CDR3 length equals 13 residues. Trimming took 6 bases from V and 2 from J, leaving 11 bases between them. Germline CDR1 reads MDHEN; CDR2 reads SYDVKM. CDR3: CASRTGQTYEQYF. DNA for the CDR3: TGTGCCAGCAGAACAGGGCAGACCTACGAGCAGTACTTC.

V and J are TRBV14 and TRBJ2-1; the D gene is possibly TRBD2 (6 bases). Germline values: CDR1 SGHDN, CDR2 FVKESK. CDR3 length: 11 amino acids. V gave up 3 bases and J gave up 13 bases, with 10 bases separating them. The CDR3 region has the DNA TGTGCCAGCAGCCAGGCCGGGACTCAGTTCTTC. Amino acids: CASSQAGTQFF.

The rearrangement uses TRBV30 and TRBJ1-4; 11 nucleotides align to TRBD1. V lost 5 bases and J lost 12; bases outside the gene matches: 11. The CDR3 runs to 14 residues. Germline CDR1 is GTSNPN and CDR2 is SVGIG (reference sequence). The CDR3 nucleotides read TGTGCCTGGTCGACCGGGGGACAGGGGGTGGAACTGTTTTTT. Its protein is CAWSTGGQGVELFF.

Details on this clone: Within the sample, other DNA sequences also encode this same CDR3. The chain is built from TRBV6-5 and TRBJ2-7; D is uncertain. The CDR3 contains 12 residues. The germline V and J ends were trimmed by 5 bases and 5 bases, with 10 bases remaining between them. CDR1 is MNHEY, CDR2 SVGAGI, per germline. The chain's CDR3 is CASSPRPHEQYF. The CDR3 region has the DNA TGTGCCAGCAGTCCACGACCACACGAGCAGTACTTC.